This is a list of T cell receptor beta chains from one sample in a study of T cells in Graves' hyperthyroidism and ophthalmopathy. Using its own MiXCR run on the multiplex PCR reads, TCRdb lists one record per CDR3 protein. The top ten clones hold around a sixth of a sample with around 690,000 distinct CDR3 sequences, approximately 15% of them seen once. Sequenced sample: blood. The receptor set was obtained from a man in his forties or fifties with Graves' hyperthyroidism. Each CDR3 is given with its conserved first and last residue. Fields, in order: V gene, D gene, CDR3 protein. The D gene is left open where the match is weak.

V: TRBV7-9; D: TRBD2; CDR3: CASSPRGDPDTQYF
V: TRBV20-1; D: .; CDR3: CSARSRSAYNEQFF
V: TRBV7-2; D: .; CDR3: CASSLDEGLSSYEQYF
V: TRBV7-3; D: .; CDR3: CASSLMSQDSYEQYF
V: TRBV12-3/TRBV12-4; D: TRBD1; CDR3: CASSHNPTGTSYTF
V: TRBV12-3/TRBV12-4; D: TRBD2; CDR3: CASSTHWTSGSDEQYF
V: TRBV28; D: TRBD2; CDR3: CASSSPTSGSKAYEQYF
V: TRBV5-1; D: TRBD2; CDR3: CASRFLAGGPYEQFF
V: TRBV5-1; D: .; CDR3: CASSLVQNEQFF
V: TRBV7-9; D: .; CDR3: CASSLEWEIQYF
V: TRBV12-3/TRBV12-4; D: TRBD2; CDR3: CASSPIAGMFGELFF
V: TRBV28; D: .; CDR3: CASSFRYEQYF
V: TRBV19; D: TRBD2; CDR3: CASSIDGTSLEQFF
V: TRBV7-9; D: .; CDR3: CATTSRVYNEQFF
V: TRBV2; D: TRBD1; CDR3: CASRNRGTNEKLFF
V: TRBV7-8; D: .; CDR3: CASSLGIREVHEQYF
V: TRBV6-2/TRBV6-3; D: .; CDR3: CASSGALNEKLFF
V: TRBV27; D: TRBD2; CDR3: CASSLRGLAGSPSGEQYF
V: TRBV20-1; D: TRBD1; CDR3: CMGLQQGIRYGYTF
V: TRBV5-5; D: TRBD2; CDR3: CASSLVGSGKETQYF
V: TRBV28; D: .; CDR3: CASSIGPEAFF
V: TRBV3-1; D: .; CDR3: CASSQVPGSGTQYF
V: TRBV11-3; D: TRBD1; CDR3: CASSLGTGNEAFF
V: TRBV3-1; D: TRBD2; CDR3: CASSHRELGAGMGVQTQYF
V: TRBV29-1; D: .; CDR3: CSVESRAYEQYF
V: TRBV7-8; D: .; CDR3: CASSLGEWPYEQYF
V: TRBV19; D: .; CDR3: CASSLQGGSSPLHF
V: TRBV28; D: .; CDR3: CASSAYNLETQYF
V: TRBV14; D: .; CDR3: CASSQESWGSPLHF
V: TRBV4-1; D: .; CDR3: CASSQSQYEQYF
V: TRBV20-1; D: TRBD2; CDR3: CSALSGSVTDTQYF
V: TRBV18; D: .; CDR3: CASSRMGAMNTEAFF
V: TRBV3-1; D: .; CDR3: CASSESSPGQYF
V: TRBV19; D: TRBD1; CDR3: CASRDRGLLGELFF
V: TRBV2; D: TRBD1; CDR3: CASSDRDSNNEQFF
V: TRBV10-3; D: TRBD1; CDR3: CAISDPGQGSPNEQYF
V: TRBV4-2; D: TRBD1; CDR3: CASSSRDRGDEQYF
V: TRBV30; D: .; CDR3: CACSLPGTTGYTF
V: TRBV25-1; D: .; CDR3: CASSVEGSEAFF
V: TRBV6-1; D: .; CDR3: CASSEALQIGKLFF
V: TRBV7-6; D: TRBD1; CDR3: CASSATGTGGIMNTEAFF